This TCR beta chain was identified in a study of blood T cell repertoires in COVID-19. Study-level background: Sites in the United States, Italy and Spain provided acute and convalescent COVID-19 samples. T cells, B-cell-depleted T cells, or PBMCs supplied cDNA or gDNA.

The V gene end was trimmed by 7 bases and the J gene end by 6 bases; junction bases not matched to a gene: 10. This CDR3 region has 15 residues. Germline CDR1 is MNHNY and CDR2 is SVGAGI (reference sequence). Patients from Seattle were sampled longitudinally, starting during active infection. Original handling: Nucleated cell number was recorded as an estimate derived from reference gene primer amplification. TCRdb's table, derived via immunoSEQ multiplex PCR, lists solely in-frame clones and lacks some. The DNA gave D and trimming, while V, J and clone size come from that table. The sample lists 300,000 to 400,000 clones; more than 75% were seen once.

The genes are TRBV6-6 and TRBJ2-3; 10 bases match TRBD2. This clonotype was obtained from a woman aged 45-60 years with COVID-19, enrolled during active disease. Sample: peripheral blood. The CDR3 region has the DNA TGTGCCAGCACTAAGGTAGCTAGCGGGAGTGATACGCAGTATTTT. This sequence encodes CASTKVASGSDTQYF.